The following is a T cell receptor beta chain sequence with its context. The antigen remains unidentified. This entry comes from a study of shared clonotypes between healthy human individuals. Study results and caveats: Collection of samples was limited to blood; tissue repertoires likely differ. Among a few donors, 4.5% to 5.5% of naive CD4 clonotypes were found in common.

The table came from immunoSEQ multiplex PCR; TCRdb's copy has only in-frame clones and leaves some out. There are approximately 1.5 million clones in the sample; around 98.5% occur only once, and about 0.35% lies in the top ten. Germline V CDR1 and CDR2: SEHNR, FQNEAQ (reference sequence). The ends lost 5 bases at V and 3 bases at J; junction bases unmatched: 8. The CDR3 loop spans 15 amino acids. The sequencing sample was made of naive CD4+ T cells sorted from blood. Subset of the sample: CD45RA+ positively selected. The sequence was obtained from a man aged 25-45 years in good health. The chain combines TRBV7-9 with TRBJ2-7; TRBD2 matches at 9 bases. The CDR3 nucleotides are TGTGCCAGCAGCGGATCTAGCGGGATGGGCTACGAGCAGTACTTC. This translates into CASSGSSGMGYEQYF.